This T cell receptor beta chain comes out of a study of blood T cell repertoires in COVID-19 (dated by TCRdb to 2018 to 2020). About the full investigation: The collaborator samples originated in the United States, Italy and Spain and spanned the acute and convalescent phases of COVID-19. Deeply sampled blood TCRbeta repertoires from subjects exposed to, actively infected with, or recovered from COVID-19 were included in the dataset. The sample metadata nearly always contained a de-identified subject ID, COVID-19 status, age in years and sex. Where available, HLA class I and class II types were taken from metadata supplied by the sample provider and were not determined by assay-based typing. The prospective study material was composed of cDNA or gDNA derived from T cells, B-cell-depleted T cells, or PBMCs. The repertoires were made available in a free public database intended to serve as a resource for research on the immune response to SARS-CoV-2. Samples were obtained from the ongoing ImmuneRACE study (first 160 participants) and from over a thousand subjects provided by 6 global collaborators.

Germline trimming: 4 bases from V, 2 bases from J; junction bases outside gene matches: 4. Reading from cysteine to phenylalanine, the CDR3 counts 14 amino acids. Only the CDR3 DNA stays, 42 bases, in frame from base 1. The germline V gene (reference sequence) yields GTSNPN for CDR1 and SVGIG for CDR2. Participants in the prospective study were enrolled through a virtual design, were aged 18 to 89 years, and lived in roughly 26 United States geographic areas. Cohort assignment in the prospective study relied on participant-reported clinical history from a screening survey and a study questionnaire. Mobile phlebotomists in the prospective study collected whole blood, serum and a nasopharyngeal or oropharyngeal swab from every participant. Over an approximately two-month period, participants in the prospective study had the option of providing additional blood draws and questionnaires. Blood samples from the prospective study were shipped frozen or at room temperature prior to DNA extraction.

Remarks on this clone: Its cognate antigen has yet to be identified. There are no base qualities to consult, and no much larger clone falls within one base.

The paper as a whole reports these results and caveats: Clinical and demographic metadata were provided uncurated, with the amount varying by source and participant.

The immunoSEQ Assay, a bias-controlled multiplex PCR, was used to amplify TCRbeta CDR3 regions from genomic DNA. The authors' pipeline ran thus. Nucleated cell counts per sample were estimated from amplification of reference gene primers within the assay. To quantify the absolute abundance of each unique TCRbeta CDR3 rearrangement, sequence reads were collapsed and filtered. Productive Simpson clonality was computed per sample as the square root of Simpson's diversity index over productive rearrangements. The source is immuneACCESS, and TCRdb retained only in-frame sequences with V and J called. Part of the clones is not carried over; for the studies checked, unresolved V genes explain less than half of this, and the remainder is unexplained. That table is the source of V, J and clone size, and D and trimming were worked out from the DNA. The sample records 200,000 to 300,000 clones, more than 75% of which are singletons. Clones ranked in the top ten supply around 3% of the sample.

This clonotype was obtained from a woman between 40 and 50 years old with acute COVID-19. The sequencing input was PBMCs or T cells enriched from blood (not recorded which). This chain is built from TRBV30 and TRBJ2-1, with 8 bases matching TRBD2. The bases are TGTGCCTGGACTAGGACTAGCACCTACAATGAGCAGTTCTTC. It translates to CAWTRTSTYNEQFF.